The 2 T cell receptor beta chains in this list originate from one sample, sequenced in a study of graft-versus-host responses after intestinal transplantation. TCRdb's table, derived via immunoSEQ multiplex PCR, lists solely in-frame clones and lacks some. Here the sample spans about 120,000 clones, 90% being singletons. Which antigens these TCRs recognize remains unknown. The sample consisted of unstimulated CD4+ T cells sorted from spleen or lymph node cells, taken before intestinal transplant. These receptors all stem from a human donor who received an intestinal transplant.

The V and J genes are TRBV25-1 and TRBJ1-2, with D possibly being TRBD1 (5 bases). The CDR3 sequence is 14 residues long. Germline lookup yields CDR1 MGHDK and CDR2 SYGVNS. Trimming took 3 bases from V and 8 from J, leaving 16 bases between them. The CDR3 DNA follows: TGTGCCAGCAGTGAGGTGGGCAGGGTGGGCGGCTACACCTTC. Protein sequence: CASSEVGRVGGYTF.

The CDR3 is CSAREDYGYTF. CDR3 DNA sequence: TGCAGTGCCAGGGAAGACTATGGCTACACCTTC. V and J are TRBV20-1 and TRBJ1-2; TRBD1 is a possible D gene (5 bases). Trimming shortened V by 6 bases and J by 3 bases, and 8 bases separated the two germline ends. Germline CDR1 is DFQATT and CDR2 is SNEGSKA (reference sequence). The CDR3 is 11 residues long.